The clone carrying this TCR beta chain was observed a few times. TCRdb redid the calling of the RT-PCR reads with MiXCR, one entry per CDR3 protein. Seen here are more than 600,000 distinct CDR3 sequences, 14% observed once, and the top ten hold about 3.6%. Per germline, CDR1 DFQATT and CDR2 SNEGSKA (reference sequence). The germline V and J ends were trimmed by 3 bases and 0 bases, with 11 bases remaining between them. This CDR3 has 14 residues. This chain connects TRBV20-1 to TRBJ1-1; unclear D gene. This TCR was recovered from a female donor in good health, serving as a healthy control. Sequencing input: memory CD4+ T cells from blood. In DNA form, the CDR3 reads TGCAGTGCTAGTAGAGGGAACTTGAACACTGAAGCTTTCTTT. As protein: CSASRGNLNTEAFF.